Each of the 26 T cell receptor beta chains below was sequenced from the same sample in a study of blood T cell repertoires in COVID-19. The table came from immunoSEQ multiplex PCR; TCRdb's copy has only in-frame clones and leaves some out. Found here are fewer than 55,000 clones, about 76% of them singletons; the top ten hold around 24%. The material sequenced was peripheral blood. These receptors were collected from a woman at least 80 years old with COVID-19, enrolled during active disease.

The chain links TRBV15 to TRBJ2-2; no definite D call. Germline V CDR1 and CDR2: LNHNV, YYDKDF (reference sequence). Trimming took 4 bases from V and 3 from J, leaving 12 bases between them. CDR3 size: 15 residues. CDR3 protein: CATSKRLGYTGELFF. The CDR3 DNA sequence: TGTGCCACCAGCAAGAGGCTCGGGTACACCGGGGAGCTGTTTTTT.

V gene TRBV29-1 combines with J gene TRBJ1-5, with D possibly being TRBD1 (5 bases). Trimming removed 4 bases at V and 3 bases at J, with 10 bases between. CDR3 length: 13 residues. Germline lookup yields CDR1 SQVTM and CDR2 ANQGSEA. CDR3 DNA sequence: TGCAGCGTTGGGCAGGGTCCCAATCAGCCCCAGCATTTT. This sequence encodes CSVGQGPNQPQHF. The full variable domain, in which reference TRBV29-1 and TRBJ1-5 provide the parts outside the CDR3, is SAVISQKPSRDICQRGTSLTIQCQVDSQVTMMFWYRQQPGQSLTLIATANQGSEATYESGFVIDKFPISRPNLTFSTLTVSNMSPEDSSIYLCSVGQGPNQPQHFGDGTRLSIL.

The CDR3: CASIPMLGTDTQYF. CDR3 in DNA: TGCGCCAGCATCCCAATGTTAGGCACAGATACGCAGTATTTT. The chain is built from TRBV5-1 and TRBJ2-3; no clear D. From germline, CDR1 is SGHRS and CDR2 YFSETQ. The ends were cut back, 6 bases at V and 1 base at J, with 12 bases in the middle. The CDR3 covers 14 residues.

The rearrangement uses TRBV6-5 and TRBJ1-1; the D gene is possibly TRBD1 (6 bases). Trimming left V 5 bases short and J 4 bases short, with 14 bases between. The CDR3 is made up of 14 amino acids. The germline gives CDR1 MNHEY, CDR2 SVGAGI. DNA for the CDR3: TGTGCCAGCAGTCCCCGACAGGTTCTCACTGAAGCTTTCTTT. Protein: CASSPRQVLTEAFF.

The rearrangement uses TRBV19 and TRBJ1-5; 7 bases align to TRBD1. V was pared by 6 bases and J by 0 bases, with 11 bases of the junction left unmatched. CDR3 length: 17 residues. Looked up from germline, CDR1 is LNHDA and CDR2 is SQIVND (reference sequence). As DNA, the CDR3 is TGTGCCAGTAGCCCCCCAAGGACAGGAGTTAGCAATCAGCCCCAGCATTTT. It codes for CASSPPRTGVSNQPQHF. The full variable domain, rest sourced from reference TRBV19 and TRBJ1-5, is DGGITQSPKYLFRKEGQNVTLSCEQNLNHDAMYWYRQDPGQGLRLIYYSQIVNDFQKGDIAEGYSVSREKKESFPLTVTSAQKNPTAFYLCASSPPRTGVSNQPQHFGDGTRLSIL.

V and J are TRBV2 and TRBJ2-7, with 8 bases matching TRBD1. V was clipped by 7 bases and J by 0 bases; unmatched bases: 8. The CDR3 has 15 amino acids. The germline V gene encodes CDR1 SNHLY and CDR2 FYNNEI. CDR3 in amino acids: CASTRGQGRSYEQYF. The CDR3 nucleotides read TGTGCCAGCACCCGTGGACAGGGACGCTCCTACGAGCAGTACTTC.

This clone has a handful of counts. The chain links TRBV6-5 to TRBJ1-1; 9 bases line up with TRBD1. The V and J ends lost 3 bases and 4 bases, in that order; junction bases with no gene match: 3. Germline CDR1 and CDR2: MNHEY and SVGAGI. The CDR3 has 14 amino acids. The CDR3 nucleotides are TGTGCCAGCAGTTATGGGACAGGGAGCACTGAAGCTTTCTTT. Translating it yields CASSYGTGSTEAFF.

The chain uses TRBV28 and TRBJ1-2; weak D call: TRBD1 (5 bases). Trimming took 7 bases from V and 4 from J, leaving 19 bases between them. CDR3 size: 15 residues. Germline CDR1 MDHEN, CDR2 SYDVKM. CDR3 region: CASTPPGGYRYGYTF. In DNA form, the CDR3 reads TGTGCCAGCACCCCCCCCGGGGGGTATCGCTATGGCTACACCTTC.

This chain connects TRBV5-1 to TRBJ2-1; 11 bases align to TRBD1. Germline CDR1 is SGHRS and CDR2 is YFSETQ. V lost 2 bases and J lost 4; bases outside the gene matches: 8. This CDR3 spans 17 amino acids. CDR3 DNA: TGCGCCAGCAGCTTTTCCGGGACAGGGGGTCTTTACAATGAGCAGTTCTTC. Protein sequence: CASSFSGTGGLYNEQFF.

The chain carries TRBV9 and TRBJ2-3; D may be TRBD2 (5 bases). This CDR3 spans 14 amino acids. Germline CDR1 reads SGDLS; CDR2 reads YYNGEE. Trimming shortened V by 2 bases and J by 5 bases, and 12 bases separated the two germline ends. In DNA form, the CDR3 reads TGTGCCAGCAGCGTTGGGCCTGAGGGAGATACGCAGTATTTT. Protein: CASSVGPEGDTQYF. Looking up the rest from reference TRBV9 and TRBJ2-3 gives the full variable domain: DSGVTQTPKHLITATGQRVTLRCSPRSGDLSVYWYQQSLDQGLQFLIQYYNGEERAKGNILERFSAQQFPDLHSELNLSSLELGDSALYFCASSVGPEGDTQYFGPGTRLTVL.

This rearrangement joins TRBV5-5 to TRBJ1-1, with no clear D. This CDR3 contains 16 residues. V gave up 0 bases and J gave up 4 bases, with 16 bases separating them. The germline V gene has CDR1 SGHKS and CDR2 YYEKEE (reference sequence). CDR3 DNA sequence: TGTGCCAGCAGCTTGGCCGGCGGCTTGGGGAGCACTGAAGCTTTCTTT. Encoded protein: CASSLAGGLGSTEAFF.

The V gene is TRBV11-2, the J gene TRBJ2-7; D is perhaps TRBD1 (6 bases). Trimming cost V 5 bases and J 2 bases, with 13 bases left between them. Germline values: CDR1 SGHAT, CDR2 FQNNGV. The CDR3 covers 14 residues. Written as DNA, the CDR3 is TGTGCCAGCAGCACCGGGACACCGACCTACGAGCAGTACTTC. Protein: CASSTGTPTYEQYF.

The J gene is TRBJ2-5, the V gene TRBV11-2; unclear D gene. Trimming took off 2 bases at V and 2 bases at J, with 6 bases between the two ends. CDR3 length equals 13 residues. Germline CDR1 is SGHAT and CDR2 is FQNNGV. The CDR3 loop reads CASSLFQQETQYF. The CDR3 DNA follows: TGTGCCAGCAGCTTATTCCAGCAAGAGACCCAGTACTTC.

The chain uses TRBV18 and TRBJ2-1, with 11 bases identical to TRBD2. CDR1 and CDR2 from the germline V gene are KGHSH and LQKENI. The CDR3 contains 16 residues. V was pared by 3 bases and J by 0 bases, with 1 base of the junction left unmatched. CDR3 in amino acids: CASSPGLAGSYNEQFF. The CDR3 region has the DNA TGTGCCAGCTCACCCGGACTAGCGGGCTCCTACAATGAGCAGTTCTTC.

This clone was picked up one time. The gene calls are TRBV6-5 and TRBJ2-3, with D possibly TRBD2 on 6 matching bases. This CDR3 is built from 14 residues. Germline V gene sequence: CDR1 MNHEY, CDR2 SVGAGI. V was clipped by 3 bases and J by 10 bases, with 17 bases between them. CDR3 loop: CASSYGVRDWAQYF. The CDR3 DNA follows: TGTGCCAGCAGTTATGGTGTCAGGGACTGGGCGCAGTATTTT.

The chain combines TRBV9 with TRBJ2-3; 8 nucleotides agree with TRBD2. The CDR3 is 14 residues long. With 1 base clipped from V and 6 bases from J, the junction kept 4 bases outside the gene matches. CDR1 is SGDLS and CDR2 is YYNGEE in the germline V gene. The CDR3 sequence: CASSVTSGADTQYF. DNA for the CDR3: TGTGCCAGCAGCGTAACTAGCGGAGCGGATACGCAGTATTTT.

The CDR3 loop is CASSPGLAGGTYEQYF. The CDR3 coding sequence is TGTGCCAGCAGCCCAGGACTAGCGGGAGGTACCTACGAGCAGTACTTC. J is TRBJ2-7 and V is TRBV7-9, with 14 bases matching TRBD2. Germline lookup yields CDR1 SEHNR and CDR2 FQNEAQ (reference sequence). This CDR3 spans 16 amino acids. V lost 5 bases and J lost 2; bases outside the gene matches: 5.

CDR3 protein: CASSLDRGLYGYTF. Here the CDR3 DNA reads TGTGCCAGCAGTTTAGACAGGGGGCTCTATGGCTACACCTTC. V usage is TRBV28 and J usage is TRBJ1-2, with TRBD1 matching 10 bases. Germline lookup yields CDR1 MDHEN and CDR2 SYDVKM. This CDR3 has 14 residues. The trim removed 2 bases at V and 4 bases at J, leaving 1 base unmatched.

This clone showed up just a few times. The chain joins TRBV5-6 to TRBJ2-7, with TRBD2 identical over 12 bases. This CDR3 comprises 15 residues. In germline, CDR1 is SGHDT, CDR2 YYEEEE. V gave up 0 bases and J gave up 2 bases; unmatched junction bases: 0. The CDR3 DNA sequence: TGTGCCAGCAGCTTGGGGACTAGCGGGACCTACGAGCAGTACTTC. Protein: CASSLGTSGTYEQYF.

The J gene is TRBJ1-2, the V gene TRBV6-2 or TRBV6-3; 12 positions agree with TRBD1. Germline values: CDR1 MNHEY, CDR2 SVGEGT. V trimming: 2 bases; J trimming: 7 bases; junction bases outside the gene matches: 2. The CDR3 spans 14 residues. In DNA form, the CDR3 reads TGTGCCAGCAGTTACGGGACAGGGGGCTTTGGCTACACCTTC. Residues: CASSYGTGGFGYTF.

The rearrangement joins TRBV14 to TRBJ1-1; D unresolved. Trimming removed 0 bases at V and 4 bases at J, with 12 bases between. Per the germline V gene, CDR1 is SGHDN and CDR2 is FVKESK. The CDR3 runs to 15 residues. CDR3 coding DNA: TGTGCCAGCAGCCAAGATGAAGTCCGAGGCACTGAAGCTTTCTTT. It specifies CASSQDEVRGTEAFF.

This chain joins TRBV7-9 and TRBJ2-5; 8 nucleotides align to TRBD1. The V gene's germline CDR1 is SEHNR and CDR2 FQNEAQ (reference sequence). J was trimmed by 5 bases and V by 4 bases; bases with no gene match: 9. This CDR3 region has 15 residues. The CDR3 region is CASSSPDRETETQYF. In DNA, the CDR3 is TGTGCCAGCAGCTCCCCGGACAGGGAAACGGAGACCCAGTACTTC.

This chain uses TRBV6-6 with TRBJ2-2; 9 positions agree with TRBD2. Germline trimming cut 11 bases from V and 5 bases from J; bases unmatched to any gene: 9. The CDR3 is 14 amino acids. CDR1 MNHNY and CDR2 SVGAGI come from the germline V gene (reference sequence). The CDR3 loop is CAGTGLAGTGELFF. CDR3 coding DNA: TGTGCCGGAACGGGCCTAGCGGGAACCGGGGAGCTGTTTTTT.

The chain uses TRBV7-3 and TRBJ2-3, with 8 nucleotides matching TRBD2. Trimming at V came to 2 bases and at J to 7 bases, leaving 5 bases not matched to a gene. The germline CDR1 and CDR2 sequences are SGHTA and FQGTGA. This CDR3 is 14 amino acids long. Written as DNA, the CDR3 is TGTGCCAGCAGCTTAGCGGGAGGTGTGAATACGCAGTATTTT. Translation gives CASSLAGGVNTQYF.

The chain joins TRBV5-8 to TRBJ1-6; D is uncertain. Germline V gene data show CDR1 as SGHTS and CDR2 as YDEGEE. CDR3 length: 13 residues. V shed 4 bases and J shed 3 bases, with 5 bases lying between them. The CDR3 loop is CASSEIYNSPLHF. In DNA, the CDR3 is TGTGCCAGCAGCGAGATCTATAATTCACCCCTCCACTTT.

The V gene is TRBV19, the J gene TRBJ2-7; 12 bases map to TRBD2. Germline CDR1 reads LNHDA; CDR2 reads SQIVND (reference sequence). The CDR3 sequence is 15 residues long. V shed 3 bases, J shed 6 bases, and the junction held 6 bases outside the gene matches. The CDR3 DNA sequence: TGTGCCAGTAGTATCAGACTAGCGGGAGAATCCGAGCAGTACTTC. Translated: CASSIRLAGESEQYF. The variable domain in full, with the rest retrieved from reference TRBV19 and TRBJ2-7, is DGGITQSPKYLFRKEGQNVTLSCEQNLNHDAMYWYRQDPGQGLRLIYYSQIVNDFQKGDIAEGYSVSREKKESFPLTVTSAQKNPTAFYLCASSIRLAGESEQYFGPGTRLTVT.